Given below is one T cell receptor beta chain in context. Some clones are missing from TCRdb's copy, which holds only in-frame ones; the method was immunoSEQ multiplex PCR. Of more than 100,000 clones listed, around nine tenths were seen once; the top ten hold about 17%. The sample belongs to a study of blood T cell repertoires in COVID-19. The CDR3 is made up of 15 amino acids. V trimming: 3 bases; J trimming: 10 bases; junction bases outside the gene matches: 7. Germline-derived CDR1 and CDR2 are LGHNA and YNFKEQ. The sequenced sample consisted of peripheral blood. The chain joins TRBV4-2 to TRBJ1-4; 11 bases are shared with TRBD1. The source is a man aged 50 to 60 with active or convalescent COVID-19. This chain's CDR3 is CASSHVGTGGGKLFF. The DNA for the CDR3 is TGTGCCAGCAGCCATGTCGGGACAGGGGGAGGAAAACTGTTTTTT.